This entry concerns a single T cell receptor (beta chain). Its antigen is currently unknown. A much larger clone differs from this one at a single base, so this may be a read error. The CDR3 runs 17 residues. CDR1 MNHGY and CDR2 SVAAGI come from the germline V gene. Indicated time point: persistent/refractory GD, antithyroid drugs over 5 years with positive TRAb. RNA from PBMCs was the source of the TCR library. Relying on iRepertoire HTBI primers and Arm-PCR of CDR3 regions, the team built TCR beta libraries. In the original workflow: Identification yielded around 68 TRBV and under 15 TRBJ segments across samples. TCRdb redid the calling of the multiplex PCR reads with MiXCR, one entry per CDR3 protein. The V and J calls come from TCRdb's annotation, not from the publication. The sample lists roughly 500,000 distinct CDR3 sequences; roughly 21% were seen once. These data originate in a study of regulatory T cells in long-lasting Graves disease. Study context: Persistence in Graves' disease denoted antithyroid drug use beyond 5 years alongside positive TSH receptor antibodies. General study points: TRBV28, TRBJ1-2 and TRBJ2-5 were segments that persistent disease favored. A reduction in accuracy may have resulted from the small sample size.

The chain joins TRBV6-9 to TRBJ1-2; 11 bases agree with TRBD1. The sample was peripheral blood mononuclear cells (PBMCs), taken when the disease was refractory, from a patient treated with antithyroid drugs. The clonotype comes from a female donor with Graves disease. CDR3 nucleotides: TGTGCCTGCAGTTACCTCGGGACAGGGGGTTCTCACCATGGCTACACCTTC. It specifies CACSYLGTGGSHHGYTF.